The following is a T cell receptor (beta chain) sequence with its context. Its antigen is not identified. The TRB cDNA libraries were prepared by 5' RACE with UMI labels. Using the 5' RACE reads, TCRdb records one entry per CDR3 protein without DNA. This table holds over 100,000 distinct CDR3 sequences. Cells classed as naive CD8+ T cells were CD45RO-CCR7+CD27+CD95-. This sample was included in a study of CXCR3-negative and CXCR3-positive naive CD8 T cells. Across the study: Some 150 million TRB reads were obtained overall (about 1.5 +/- 0.3 million per library). Overall study results and limits: Memory cells diverged, while naive CXCR3-positive and CXCR3-negative cells had similar TRBV-TRBJ usage. TCR interaction strength was inferred from TRB CDR3 physicochemistry, as CD5 matched across naive subsets.

The CDR3 extends over 16 amino acids. In germline, CDR1 is SGHTA, CDR2 FQGNSA. V usage is TRBV7-2 and J usage is TRBJ2-5. The clonotype originates from a human donor in good health. Some clones in this sample may be carry-over from other donors' samples. What was sequenced was naive CXCR3- CD8+ T cells from blood. Specified subset: CD45RO-CCR7+CD27+CD95- naive CD8+ T cells lacking CXCR3 (TNR3-). CDR3 protein: CASSLALASGEETQYF.